Reported below is one TCR beta chain. Its antigen is unknown. No much larger clone exists at a distance of one base, and base qualities are not known. The CDR3 covers 16 residues, taking in both the cysteine and the phenylalanine. CDR3 DNA only is kept here, 48 bases in frame from base 1. Based on the germline V gene (reference sequence), the CDR1 and CDR2 sequences are MNHNY and SVGAGI. Here V drops 5 bases and J drops 6 bases, and the junction holds 10 bases not matched to any gene. Libraries were prepared through the immunoSEQ multiplex PCR assay. TCRdb limited this immuneACCESS table to in-frame rearrangements with V and J called. A share of clones is missing; checked studies link under half to unresolved V genes, and the rest is unexplained. Present in this sample are about 170,000 clones, roughly 93% of which were seen just once. Of the sample, over 4% falls within the top ten clones. The sample belongs to a study of control samples from healthy donors and cancer patients (dated by TCRdb to the early 2020s).

Recombination connected TRBV6-6 to TRBJ1-6, and TRBD1 matches 7 of the central bases. Sequences were obtained from blood. The clonotype was recovered from a woman aged 60-75 years in good health. The CDR3 protein is CASSTGQSDFNSPLHF. The base sequence is TGTGCCAGCAGTACGGGACAGAGCGATTTTAATTCACCCCTCCACTTT.